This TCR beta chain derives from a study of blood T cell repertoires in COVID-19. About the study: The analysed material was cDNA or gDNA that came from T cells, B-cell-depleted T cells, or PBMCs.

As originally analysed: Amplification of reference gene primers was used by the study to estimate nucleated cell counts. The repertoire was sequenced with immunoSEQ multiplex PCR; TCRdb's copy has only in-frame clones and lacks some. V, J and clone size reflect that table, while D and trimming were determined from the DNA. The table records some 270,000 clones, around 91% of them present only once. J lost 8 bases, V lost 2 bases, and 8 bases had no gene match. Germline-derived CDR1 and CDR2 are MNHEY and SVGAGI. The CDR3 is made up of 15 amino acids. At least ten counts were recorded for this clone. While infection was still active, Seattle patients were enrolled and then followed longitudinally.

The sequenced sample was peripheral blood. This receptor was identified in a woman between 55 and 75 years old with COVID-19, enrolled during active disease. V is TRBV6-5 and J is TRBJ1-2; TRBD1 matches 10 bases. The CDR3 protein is CASSYDRDRGPGYTF. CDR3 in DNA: TGTGCCAGCAGTTACGACCGGGACAGGGGACCCGGCTACACCTTC.